The rows below give T cell receptor beta chains drawn from one sample of a study of T cells in Graves' hyperthyroidism and ophthalmopathy. TCRdb itself ran the multiplex PCR reads through MiXCR, one entry per CDR3 protein. The sample lists 550,000 to 650,000 distinct CDR3 sequences, about 14% seen once, with roughly 5.5% in the top ten. Sequencing was performed on blood. The receptors derive from a woman between 25 and 40 years old with Graves' hyperthyroidism that later progressed to Graves' ophthalmopathy. Both conserved end residues are part of each CDR3. The D gene is left open where the match is weak. Size values are once, few and many counts, or a class for expanded clones, and some rows have none.

V gene	clone size	CDR3 length	J gene	D gene	CDR3 protein	CDR3 DNA
TRBV30	many	11	TRBJ1-2	-	CAWSVFNGYTF	TGTGCCTGGAGTGTGTTTAATGGCTACACCTTC
TRBV5-1	-	14	TRBJ2-6	-	CARGNPSGANVLTF	TGCGCCCGGGGAAACCCCTCTGGGGCCAACGTCCTGACTTTC
TRBV18	many	15	TRBJ2-7	TRBD1	CASSPSWDRSYEQYF	TGTGCCAGCTCACCATCGTGGGACAGATCCTACGAGCAGTACTTC
TRBV6-2/TRBV6-3	few	15	TRBJ2-7	TRBD2	CASTEGLAGYYEQYF	TGTGCCAGCACCGAAGGACTAGCGGGGTACTACGAGCAGTACTTC
TRBV3-1	-	16	TRBJ1-5	-	CASSQDLRTDNQPQHF	TGTGCCAGCAGCCAAGACCTCAGGACAGACAATCAGCCCCAGCATTTT
TRBV20-1	many	16	TRBJ1-5	-	CSARPRGGLSNQPQHF	TGCAGTGCTAGACCGAGGGGGGGGCTAAGCAATCAGCCCCAGCATTTT
TRBV7-9	many	16	TRBJ1-4	-	CASSSGNRPLSEKLFF	TGTGCCAGCAGCTCAGGAAACAGGCCTCTGAGTGAAAAACTGTTTTTT
TRBV29-1	many	13	TRBJ2-7	TRBD2	CSVDASGSYEQYF	TGCAGCGTTGACGCTAGCGGCTCCTACGAGCAGTACTTC
TRBV12-3/TRBV12-4	-	16	TRBJ1-5	TRBD1	CASSTRQGAGNQPQHF	TGTGCCAGCAGTACCCGACAGGGGGCGGGCAATCAGCCCCAGCATTTT
TRBV20-1	many	16	TRBJ1-3	TRBD1	CSASRRGTGAGNTIYF	TGCAGTGCTTCTAGAAGAGGGACAGGGGCTGGAAACACCATATATTTT
TRBV12-3/TRBV12-4	many	15	TRBJ1-1	-	CASSSKQGGYTEAFF	TGTGCCAGCAGTTCCAAACAGGGCGGTTACACTGAAGCTTTCTTT
TRBV27	-	15	TRBJ1-4	-	CASSEVQGTNEKLFF	TGTGCCAGCAGTGAGGTGCAGGGGACGAATGAAAAACTGTTTTTT
TRBV5-8	few	14	TRBJ1-2	-	CASSSDLGARGYTF	TGTGCCAGCAGCTCGGATTTGGGGGCGCGGGGCTACACCTTC
TRBV9	-	14	TRBJ2-7	-	CASSVQEDSYEQYF	TGTGCCAGCAGCGTACAGGAAGACTCCTACGAGCAGTACTTC
TRBV7-9	few	14	TRBJ2-2	-	CASAQAGLTGELFF	TGTGCCAGCGCCCAGGCAGGGCTAACCGGGGAGCTGTTTTTT
TRBV12-3/TRBV12-4	many	14	TRBJ2-7	-	CASSLAGVVDEQYF	TGTGCCAGCAGTTTAGCGGGAGTAGTCGACGAGCAGTACTTC
TRBV24-1	many	13	TRBJ2-1	-	CATSDPTSGEQFF	TGTGCCACCAGTGACCCTACTAGTGGTGAGCAGTTCTTC
TRBV7-2	many	14	TRBJ2-7	-	CASSRDGTIYEQYF	TGTGCCAGCAGCCGGGACGGGACCATCTACGAGCAGTACTTC
TRBV7-9	many	13	TRBJ1-2	-	CASSLEGPPGYTF	TGTGCCAGCAGCTTAGAGGGACCACCTGGCTACACCTTC
TRBV4-1	-	15	TRBJ2-7	TRBD1	CASSQVGQGAYEQYF	TGCGCCAGCAGCCAAGTTGGACAGGGGGCGTACGAGCAGTACTTC
TRBV19	many	15	TRBJ1-1	-	CASSIDGGRNTEAFF	TGTGCCAGTAGTATAGATGGGGGAAGGAACACTGAAGCTTTCTTT
TRBV2	many	13	TRBJ1-1	-	CASSGGLNTEAFF	TGTGCCAGCAGTGGAGGACTGAACACTGAAGCTTTCTTT
TRBV19	many	17	TRBJ1-1	TRBD1	CASMRPGQGFLGTEAFF	TGTGCCAGTATGAGGCCGGGACAGGGCTTCCTGGGCACTGAAGCTTTCTTT
TRBV7-9	many	16	TRBJ2-1	-	CASSSAGAGLNNEQFF	TGTGCCAGCAGCTCAGCAGGGGCGGGATTAAACAATGAGCAGTTCTTC
TRBV10-3	many	14	TRBJ1-2	TRBD1	CAISERQGHDGYTF	TGTGCCATCAGTGAGAGACAGGGACACGATGGCTACACCTTC
TRBV9	once	12	TRBJ2-7	-	CASIVGGAEQYF	TGTGCCAGCATCGTAGGCGGGGCCGAGCAGTACTTC
TRBV28	many	15	TRBJ1-6	-	CASSRDNSYNSPLHF	TGTGCCAGCTCGCGGGACAACTCCTATAATTCACCCCTCCACTTT
TRBV28	many	15	TRBJ1-3	-	CASMGRISSGNTIYF	TGTGCCAGCATGGGACGCATCAGCTCTGGAAACACCATATATTTT
TRBV3-1	many	13	TRBJ1-1	TRBD1	CATKTGQNTEAFF	TGTGCCACCAAGACAGGGCAGAACACTGAAGCTTTCTTT
TRBV28	many	14	TRBJ2-3	-	CASTTPPAGDTQYF	TGTGCCAGCACCACACCGCCCGCCGGCGATACGCAGTATTTT
TRBV29-1	many	11	TRBJ1-1	-	CSVEGNTEAFF	TGCAGCGTTGAGGGGAACACTGAAGCTTTCTTT
TRBV28	-	12	TRBJ2-7	-	CASSLGDYEQCF	TGTGCCAGCAGTTTAGGCGACTACGAGCAGTGCTTC
TRBV19	many	14	TRBJ1-2	TRBD1	CASSGQGRVYGYTF	TGTGCCAGTAGCGGACAGGGGAGGGTCTATGGCTACACCTTC
TRBV12-3/TRBV12-4	many	17	TRBJ1-4	TRBD1	CASSFLGRDRVREKLFF	TGTGCCAGCAGTTTCCTCGGGAGGGACAGGGTTAGAGAAAAACTGTTTTTT
TRBV4-1	-	17	TRBJ2-7	-	CASSQDPTAGEWGEQYF	TGCGCCAGCAGCCAAGATCCGACGGCGGGTGAATGGGGCGAGCAGTACTTC
TRBV28	many	15	TRBJ1-5	TRBD1	CASSEGATANQPQHF	TGTGCCAGCAGTGAGGGGGCGACAGCCAATCAGCCCCAGCATTTT
TRBV29-1	many	13	TRBJ1-2	-	CSATTGENYGYTF	TGCAGCGCCACTACGGGGGAGAACTATGGCTACACCTTC
TRBV6-1	few	16	TRBJ2-2	TRBD2	CASLPLSGRNTGELFF	TGTGCCAGCCTCCCCCTCAGCGGGAGGAACACCGGGGAGCTGTTTTTT
TRBV7-9	many	16	TRBJ2-2	-	CASSPGTGRNTGELFF	TGTGCCAGCAGCCCTGGGACGGGACGAAACACCGGGGAGCTGTTTTTT
TRBV28	many	16	TRBJ1-2	-	CASSSERPPGRYGYTF	TGTGCCAGCAGCTCGGAGCGCCCACCCGGGCGCTATGGCTACACCTTC
TRBV12-3/TRBV12-4	many	12	TRBJ2-7	-	CASRLDSNEQYF	TGTGCCAGCAGGTTGGACAGCAACGAGCAGTACTTC
TRBV9	few	14	TRBJ1-1	-	CASSVVPQDTEAFF	TGTGCCAGCAGCGTAGTCCCCCAGGACACTGAAGCTTTCTTT
TRBV27	few	14	TRBJ1-3	TRBD1	CASGRTGDGNTIYF	TGTGCCAGCGGAAGGACAGGGGACGGAAACACCATATATTTT
TRBV24-1	-	10	TRBJ2-3	-	CATSGGTQYF	TGTGCCACCAGTGGGGGCACGCAGTATTTT
TRBV28	few	11	TRBJ1-1	-	CASTGFMGTFF	TGTGCCAGCACTGGATTTATGGGGACTTTCTTT
TRBV14	many	12	TRBJ1-1	TRBD1	CASSPDRMVAFF	TGTGCCAGCAGTCCGGACAGGATGGTGGCTTTCTTT
TRBV6-2/TRBV6-3	many	14	TRBJ2-5	TRBD1	CASALGQGVETQYF	TGTGCCAGCGCTTTAGGACAGGGTGTAGAGACCCAGTACTTC
TRBV29-1	many	13	TRBJ2-7	-	CSARAAQGYEQYF	TGCAGCGCCCGGGCAGCCCAGGGGTACGAGCAGTACTTC
TRBV7-9	many	16	TRBJ2-7	-	CASSIVGTQSSYEQYF	TGTGCCAGCAGCATCGTGGGGACACAAAGCTCCTACGAGCAGTACTTC
TRBV12-3/TRBV12-4	many	15	TRBJ1-1	TRBD1	CASRLGQGKYTEAFF	TGTGCCAGCAGGCTAGGACAGGGGAAATACACTGAAGCTTTCTTT